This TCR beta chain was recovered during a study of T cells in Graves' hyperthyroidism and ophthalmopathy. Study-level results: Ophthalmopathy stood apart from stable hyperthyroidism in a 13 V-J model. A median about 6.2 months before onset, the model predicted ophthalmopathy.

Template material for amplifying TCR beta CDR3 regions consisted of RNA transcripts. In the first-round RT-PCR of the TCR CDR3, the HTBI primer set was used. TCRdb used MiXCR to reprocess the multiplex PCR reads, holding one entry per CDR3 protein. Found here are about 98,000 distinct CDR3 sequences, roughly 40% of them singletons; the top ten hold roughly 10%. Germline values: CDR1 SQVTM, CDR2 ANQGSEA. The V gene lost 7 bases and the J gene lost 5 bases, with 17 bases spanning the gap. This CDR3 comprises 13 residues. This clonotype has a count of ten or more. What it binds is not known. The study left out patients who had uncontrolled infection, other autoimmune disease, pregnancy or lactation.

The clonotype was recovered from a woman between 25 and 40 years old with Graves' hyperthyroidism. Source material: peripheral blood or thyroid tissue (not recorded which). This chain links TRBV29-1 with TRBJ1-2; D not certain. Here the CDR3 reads CSAGREGVYGYTF. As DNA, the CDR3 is TGCAGCGCCGGACGTGAGGGCGTGTATGGCTACACCTTC.